A selection of T cell receptor beta chains follows, all from one sample in a study of blood T cell repertoires in COVID-19. Method: immunoSEQ multiplex PCR; TCRdb's copy keeps in-frame clones and lacks some. The sample shows about 44,000 clones, around 87% of them seen only once. The specimen sequenced was peripheral blood. The source of these receptors is a human donor in a cohort sampled during active COVID-19. Each CDR3 is given with its conserved first and last residue. A D gene is named only where the DNA matches it firmly. Clone size is stated in some rows and not others, as once, few, many or a class when expanded.

length	size	D	J	V	DNA	CDR3
11	.	.	TRBJ2-4	TRBV28	TGTGCCAGCAGTTTTCGGTACATTCAGTACTTC	CASSFRYIQYF
15	.	.	TRBJ2-5	TRBV18	TGTGCCAGCTCACCAAAATATACGGGGTGGGAGACCCAGTACTTC	CASSPKYTGWETQYF
12	.	TRBD1	TRBJ2-7	TRBV5-1	TGCGCCAGCAGCAGACAGGGCTACGAGCAGTACTTC	CASSRQGYEQYF
14	.	TRBD2	TRBJ2-3	TRBV5-4	TGTGCCAGCAGCCCGGGGGGGGCCACAGATACGCAGTATTTT	CASSPGGATDTQYF
15	once	TRBD2	TRBJ2-3	TRBV7-3	TGTGCCAGCAGCCAGCTAGCGGGAGTTGGTGATACGCAGTATTTT	CASSQLAGVGDTQYF
13	.	TRBD1	TRBJ2-5	TRBV5-4	TGTGCCAGCAGCTTGGAGGGACAGGGGAACCAGTACTTC	CASSLEGQGNQYF
14	.	TRBD2	TRBJ2-4	TRBV28	TGTGCCAGCAGTTTTGGGACTAGCGCCTACATTCAGTACTTC	CASSFGTSAYIQYF
16	.	TRBD1	TRBJ1-6	TRBV28	TGTGCCAGCAGTCCAGGGGGAGAGCGTTATAATTCACCCCTCCACTTT	CASSPGGERYNSPLHF
14	.	TRBD1	TRBJ2-7	TRBV6-1	TGTGCCAGCAGTGACCAGGGGGCAGGGTACGAGCAGTACTTC	CASSDQGAGYEQYF
16	.	.	TRBJ1-5	TRBV30	TGTGCCTGGAGCGAGTGGGCCAGGGGAGGCAATCAGCCCCAGCATTTT	CAWSEWARGGNQPQHF
15	.	TRBD2	TRBJ2-3	TRBV7-2	TGTGCCAGCAGGGGACTAGCGGGAGGACGAGATACGCAGTATTTT	CASRGLAGGRDTQYF
16	.	TRBD2	TRBJ2-3	TRBV7-9	TGTGCCAGCAGTATTTTAGCGGGAGGGCAAACAGATACGCAGTATTTT	CASSILAGGQTDTQYF
16	.	TRBD1	TRBJ2-2	TRBV24-1	TGTGCCACCAGTGCTCCAGGGGGCAGTCACACCGGGGAGCTGTTTTTT	CATSAPGGSHTGELFF
13	.	.	TRBJ1-1	TRBV10-3	TGTGCCATCAGTCGAGACAGGTCTCATGAAGCTTTCTTT	CAISRDRSHEAFF
15	.	TRBD1	TRBJ1-6	TRBV5-4	TGTGCCAGCAGTTTTAGGACAGGGCGGGATTCACCCCTCCACTTT	CASSFRTGRDSPLHF
13	.	TRBD2	TRBJ2-5	TRBV29-1	TGCAGCGTTTGGACTAGCGGGAAAGAGACCCAGTACTTC	CSVWTSGKETQYF
15	.	.	TRBJ2-4	TRBV7-9	TGTGCCAGCAGCTTAGGGGGCGGGGTTCAAAACATTCAGTACTTC	CASSLGGGVQNIQYF